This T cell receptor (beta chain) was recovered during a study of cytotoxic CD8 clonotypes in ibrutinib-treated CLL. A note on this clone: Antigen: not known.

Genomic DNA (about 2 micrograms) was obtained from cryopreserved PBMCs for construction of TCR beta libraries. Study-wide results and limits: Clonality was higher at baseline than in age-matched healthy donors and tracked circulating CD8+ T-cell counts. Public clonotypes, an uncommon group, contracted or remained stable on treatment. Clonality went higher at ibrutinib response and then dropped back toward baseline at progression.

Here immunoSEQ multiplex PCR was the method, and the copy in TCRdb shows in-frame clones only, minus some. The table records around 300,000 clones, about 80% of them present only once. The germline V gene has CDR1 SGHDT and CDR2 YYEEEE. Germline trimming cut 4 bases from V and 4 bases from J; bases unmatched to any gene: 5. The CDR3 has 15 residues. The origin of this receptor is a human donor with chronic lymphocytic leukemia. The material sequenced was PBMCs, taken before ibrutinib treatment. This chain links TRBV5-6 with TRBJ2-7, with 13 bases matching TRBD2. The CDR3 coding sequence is TGTGCCAGCAGCAAGGGACTAGCGGGAACTTACGAGCAGTACTTC. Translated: CASSKGLAGTYEQYF.